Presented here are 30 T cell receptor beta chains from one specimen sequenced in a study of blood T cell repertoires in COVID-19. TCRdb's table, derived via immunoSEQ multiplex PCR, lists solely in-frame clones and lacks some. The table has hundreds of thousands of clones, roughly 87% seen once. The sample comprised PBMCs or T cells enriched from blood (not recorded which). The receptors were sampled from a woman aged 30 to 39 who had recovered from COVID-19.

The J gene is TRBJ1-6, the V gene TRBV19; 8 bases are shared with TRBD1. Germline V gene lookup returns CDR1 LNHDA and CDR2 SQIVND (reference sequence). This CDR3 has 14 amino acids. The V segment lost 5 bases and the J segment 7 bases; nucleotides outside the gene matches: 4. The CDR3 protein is CASSQTGDNSPLHF. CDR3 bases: TGTGCCAGTAGTCAGACAGGGGACAATTCACCCCTCCACTTT. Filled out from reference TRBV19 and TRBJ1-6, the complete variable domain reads DGGITQSPKYLFRKEGQNVTLSCEQNLNHDAMYWYRQDPGQGLRLIYYSQIVNDFQKGDIAEGYSVSREKKESFPLTVTSAQKNPTAFYLCASSQTGDNSPLHFGNGTRLTVT.

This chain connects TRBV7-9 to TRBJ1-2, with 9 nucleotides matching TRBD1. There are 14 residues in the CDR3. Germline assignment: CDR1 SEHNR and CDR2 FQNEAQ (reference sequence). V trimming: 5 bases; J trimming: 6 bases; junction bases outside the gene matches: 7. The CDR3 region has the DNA TGTGCCAGCAGCCGCGGACAGGGGAGTAATGGCTACACCTTC. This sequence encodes CASSRGQGSNGYTF.

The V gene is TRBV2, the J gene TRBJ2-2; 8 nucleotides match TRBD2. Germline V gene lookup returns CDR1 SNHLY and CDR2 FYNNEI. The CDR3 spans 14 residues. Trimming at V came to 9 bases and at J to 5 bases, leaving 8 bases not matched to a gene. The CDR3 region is CASTRGAWTGELFF. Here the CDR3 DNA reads TGTGCCAGTACGCGGGGGGCATGGACCGGGGAGCTGTTTTTT.

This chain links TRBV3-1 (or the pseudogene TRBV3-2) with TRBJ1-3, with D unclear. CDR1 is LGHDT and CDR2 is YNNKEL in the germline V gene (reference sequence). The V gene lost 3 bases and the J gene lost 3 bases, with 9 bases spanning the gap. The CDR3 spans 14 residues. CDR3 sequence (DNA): TGTGCCAGCAGCCAGGCAGTGGTTGGAAACACCATATATTTT. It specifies CASSQAVVGNTIYF.

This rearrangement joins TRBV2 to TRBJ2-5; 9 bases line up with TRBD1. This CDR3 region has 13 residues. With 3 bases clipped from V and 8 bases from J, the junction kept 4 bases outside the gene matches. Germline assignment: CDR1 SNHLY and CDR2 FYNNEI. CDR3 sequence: CASSESGQGTQYF. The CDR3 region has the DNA TGTGCCAGCAGTGAGTCGGGACAGGGTACCCAGTACTTC.

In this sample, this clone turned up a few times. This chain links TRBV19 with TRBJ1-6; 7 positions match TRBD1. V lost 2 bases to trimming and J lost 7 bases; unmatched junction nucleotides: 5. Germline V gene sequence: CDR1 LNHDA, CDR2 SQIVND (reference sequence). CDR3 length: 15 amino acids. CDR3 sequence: CASSIQAGGNSPLHF. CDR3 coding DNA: TGTGCCAGTAGTATACAGGCAGGGGGAAATTCACCCCTCCACTTT.

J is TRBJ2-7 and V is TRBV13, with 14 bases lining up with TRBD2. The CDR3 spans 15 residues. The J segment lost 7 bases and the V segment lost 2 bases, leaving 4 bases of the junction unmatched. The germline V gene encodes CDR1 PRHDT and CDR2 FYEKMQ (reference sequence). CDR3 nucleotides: TGTGCCAGCAGCTTAATGGGACTAGCGGGGGATGAGCAGTACTTC. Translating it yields CASSLMGLAGDEQYF.

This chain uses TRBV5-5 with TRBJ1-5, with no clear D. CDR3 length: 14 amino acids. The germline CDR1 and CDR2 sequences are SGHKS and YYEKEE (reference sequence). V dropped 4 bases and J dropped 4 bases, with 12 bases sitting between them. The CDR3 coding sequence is TGTGCCAGCAGCCGCGATCGGCGGAATCAGCCCCAGCATTTT. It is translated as CASSRDRRNQPQHF.

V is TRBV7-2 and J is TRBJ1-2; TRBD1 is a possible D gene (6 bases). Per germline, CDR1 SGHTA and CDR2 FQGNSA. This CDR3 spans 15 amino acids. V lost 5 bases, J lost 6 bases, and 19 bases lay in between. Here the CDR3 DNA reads TGTGCCAGCAGCCCGCCGGGGTGGGGGCGGGATGGCTACACCTTC. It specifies CASSPPGWGRDGYTF.

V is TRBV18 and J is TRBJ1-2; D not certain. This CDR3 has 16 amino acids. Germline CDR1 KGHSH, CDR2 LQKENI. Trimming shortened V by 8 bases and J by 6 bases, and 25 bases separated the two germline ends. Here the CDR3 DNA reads TGTGCCAGCACCGCCCCGGGAAGGGTAACTATGGATGGCTACACCTTC. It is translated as CASTAPGRVTMDGYTF.

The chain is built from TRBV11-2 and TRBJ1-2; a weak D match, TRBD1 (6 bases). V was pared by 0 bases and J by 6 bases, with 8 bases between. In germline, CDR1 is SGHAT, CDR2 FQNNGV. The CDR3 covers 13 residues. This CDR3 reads CASSLEQGHGYTF. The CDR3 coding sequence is TGTGCCAGCAGCTTAGAACAGGGCCATGGCTACACCTTC.

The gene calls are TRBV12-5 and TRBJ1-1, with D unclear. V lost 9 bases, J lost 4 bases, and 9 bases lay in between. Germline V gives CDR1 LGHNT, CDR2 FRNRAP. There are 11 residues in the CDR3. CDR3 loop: CASLVGTEAFF. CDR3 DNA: TGTGCTAGCCTTGTCGGCACTGAAGCTTTCTTT.

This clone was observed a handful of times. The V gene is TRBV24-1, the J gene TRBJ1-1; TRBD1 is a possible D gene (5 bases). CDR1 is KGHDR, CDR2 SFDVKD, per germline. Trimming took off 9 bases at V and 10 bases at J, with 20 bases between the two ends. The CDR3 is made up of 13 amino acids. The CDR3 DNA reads TGTGCCACCCGGGCGGGGACGGACTCCGCAGCTTTCTTT. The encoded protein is CATRAGTDSAAFF.

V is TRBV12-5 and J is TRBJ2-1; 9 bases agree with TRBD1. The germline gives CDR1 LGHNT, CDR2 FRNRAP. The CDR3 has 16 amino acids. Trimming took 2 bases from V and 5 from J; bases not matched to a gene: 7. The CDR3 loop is CASGLTTGGWHNEQFF. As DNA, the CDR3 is TGTGCTAGTGGTTTGACGACAGGGGGATGGCACAATGAGCAGTTCTTC.

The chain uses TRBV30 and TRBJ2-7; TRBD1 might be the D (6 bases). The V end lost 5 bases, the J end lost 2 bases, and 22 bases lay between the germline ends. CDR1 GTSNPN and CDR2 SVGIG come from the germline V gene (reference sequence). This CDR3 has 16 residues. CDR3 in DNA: TGTGCCTGGGAAAAAACACAGGGACACTTTACCTACGAGCAGTACTTC. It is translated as CAWEKTQGHFTYEQYF.

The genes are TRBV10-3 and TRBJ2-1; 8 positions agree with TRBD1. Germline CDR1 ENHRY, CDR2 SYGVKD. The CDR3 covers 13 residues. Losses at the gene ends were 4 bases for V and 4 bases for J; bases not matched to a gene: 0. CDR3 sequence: CAISGQGYNEQFF. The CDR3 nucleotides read TGTGCCATCAGTGGACAGGGGTACAATGAGCAGTTCTTC.

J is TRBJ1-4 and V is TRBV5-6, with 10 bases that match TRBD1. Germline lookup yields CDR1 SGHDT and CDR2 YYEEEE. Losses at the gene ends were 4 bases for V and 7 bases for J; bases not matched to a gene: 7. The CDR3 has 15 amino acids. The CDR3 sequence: CASSPDRGGGEKLFF. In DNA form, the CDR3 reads TGTGCCAGCAGCCCGGACAGGGGGGGAGGTGAAAAACTGTTTTTT.

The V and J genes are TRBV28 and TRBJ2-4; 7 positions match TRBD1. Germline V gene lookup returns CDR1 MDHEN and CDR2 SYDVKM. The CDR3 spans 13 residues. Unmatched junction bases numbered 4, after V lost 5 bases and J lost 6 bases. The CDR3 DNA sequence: TGTGCCAGCAGTGCCGGACAGGCAAACATTCAGTACTTC. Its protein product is CASSAGQANIQYF. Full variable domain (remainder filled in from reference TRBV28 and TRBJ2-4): DVKVTQSSRYLVKRTGEKVFLECVQDMDHENMFWYRQDPGLGLRLIYFSYDVKMKEKGDIPEGYSVSREKKERFSLILESASTNQTSMYLCASSAGQANIQYFGAGTRLSVL.

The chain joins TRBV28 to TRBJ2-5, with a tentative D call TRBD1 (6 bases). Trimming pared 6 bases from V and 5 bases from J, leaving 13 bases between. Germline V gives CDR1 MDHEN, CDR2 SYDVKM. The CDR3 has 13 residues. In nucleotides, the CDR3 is TGTGCCAGCAGGACACAGGGCTACGAGACCCAGTACTTC. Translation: CASRTQGYETQYF.

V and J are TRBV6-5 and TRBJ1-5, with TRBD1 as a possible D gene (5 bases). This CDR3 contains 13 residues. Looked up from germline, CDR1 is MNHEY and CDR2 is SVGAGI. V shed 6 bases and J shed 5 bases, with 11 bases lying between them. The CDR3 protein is CASRSQGDQPQHF. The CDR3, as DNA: TGTGCCAGCAGGTCCCAGGGCGATCAGCCCCAGCATTTT.

The CDR3 spells CASGDRENTEAFF. The CDR3 DNA sequence: TGTGCCAGCGGGGACAGGGAGAACACTGAAGCTTTCTTT. V usage is TRBV2 and J usage is TRBJ1-1; 9 bases are a match to TRBD1. V lost 8 bases to trimming and J lost 1 base; unmatched junction nucleotides: 2. The length of the CDR3 is 13 residues. Germline CDR1 reads SNHLY; CDR2 reads FYNNEI. The whole variable domain, remainder taken from reference TRBV2 and TRBJ1-1, is EPEVTQTPSHQVTQMGQEVILRCVPISNHLYFYWYRQILGQKVEFLVSFYNNEISEKSEIFDDQFSVERPDGSNFTLKIRSTKLEDSAMYFCASGDRENTEAFFGQGTRLTVV.

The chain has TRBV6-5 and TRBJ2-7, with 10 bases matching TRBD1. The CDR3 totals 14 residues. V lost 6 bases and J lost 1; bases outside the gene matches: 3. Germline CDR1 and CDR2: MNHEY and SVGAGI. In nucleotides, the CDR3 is TGTGCCAGCAGCCGGACAGGGGGATCCTACGAGCAGTACTTC. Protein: CASSRTGGSYEQYF.

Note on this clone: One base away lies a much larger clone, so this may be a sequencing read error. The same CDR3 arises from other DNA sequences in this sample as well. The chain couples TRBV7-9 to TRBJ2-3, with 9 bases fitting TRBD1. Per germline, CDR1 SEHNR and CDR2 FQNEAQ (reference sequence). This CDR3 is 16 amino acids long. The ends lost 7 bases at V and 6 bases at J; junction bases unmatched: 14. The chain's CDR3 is CASTFLRGQGPDTQYF. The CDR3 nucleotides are TGTGCCAGCACTTTCCTAAGGGGACAGGGACCCGATACGCAGTATTTT. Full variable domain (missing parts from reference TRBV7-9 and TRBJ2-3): DTGVSQNPRHKITKRGQNVTFRCDPISEHNRLYWYRQTLGQGPEFLTYFQNEAQLEKSRLLSDRFSAERPKGSFSTLEIQRTEQGDSAMYLCASTFLRGQGPDTQYFGPGTRLTVL.

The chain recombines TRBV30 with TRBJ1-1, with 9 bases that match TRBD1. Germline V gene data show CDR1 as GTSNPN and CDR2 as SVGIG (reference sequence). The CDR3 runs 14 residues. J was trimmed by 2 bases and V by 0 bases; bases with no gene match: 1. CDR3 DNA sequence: TGTGCCTGGAGTGTACAGGGGGCTAACACTGAAGCTTTCTTT. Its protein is CAWSVQGANTEAFF.

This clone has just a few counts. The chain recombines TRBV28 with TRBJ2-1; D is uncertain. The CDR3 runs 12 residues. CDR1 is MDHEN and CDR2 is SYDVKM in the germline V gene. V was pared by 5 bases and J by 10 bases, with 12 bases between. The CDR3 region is CASSPGPREQFF. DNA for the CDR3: TGTGCCAGCAGTCCCGGCCCCAGGGAGCAGTTCTTC.

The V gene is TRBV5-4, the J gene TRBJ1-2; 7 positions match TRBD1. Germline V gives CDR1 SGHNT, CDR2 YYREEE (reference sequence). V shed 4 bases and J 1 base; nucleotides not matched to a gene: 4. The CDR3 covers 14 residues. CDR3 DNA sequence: TGTGCCAGCAGCCCTGGGACAGTTAACTATGGCTACACCTTC. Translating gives CASSPGTVNYGYTF.

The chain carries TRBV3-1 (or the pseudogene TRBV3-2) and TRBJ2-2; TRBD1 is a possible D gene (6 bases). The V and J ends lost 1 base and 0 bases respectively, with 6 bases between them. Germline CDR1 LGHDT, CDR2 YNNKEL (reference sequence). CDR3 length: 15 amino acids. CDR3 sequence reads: CASSQGTANTGELFF. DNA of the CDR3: TGTGCCAGCAGCCAAGGGACAGCGAACACCGGGGAGCTGTTTTTT.

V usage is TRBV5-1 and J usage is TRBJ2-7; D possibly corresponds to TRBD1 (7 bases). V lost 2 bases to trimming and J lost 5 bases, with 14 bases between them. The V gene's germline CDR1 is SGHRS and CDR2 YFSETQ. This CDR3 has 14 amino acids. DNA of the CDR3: TGCGCCAGCAGCTTAGGAGGGACAGAGAACGAGCAGTACTTC. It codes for CASSLGGTENEQYF.

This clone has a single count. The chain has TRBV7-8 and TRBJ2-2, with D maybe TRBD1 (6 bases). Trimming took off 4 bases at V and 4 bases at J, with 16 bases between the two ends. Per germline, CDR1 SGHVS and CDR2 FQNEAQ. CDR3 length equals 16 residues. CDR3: CASSSDPTGFTGELFF. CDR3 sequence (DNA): TGTGCCAGCAGCTCCGATCCTACAGGGTTCACCGGGGAGCTGTTTTTT.

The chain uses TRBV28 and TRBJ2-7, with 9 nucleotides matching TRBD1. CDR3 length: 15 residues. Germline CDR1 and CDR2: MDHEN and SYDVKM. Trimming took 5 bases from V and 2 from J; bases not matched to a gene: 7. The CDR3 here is CASSHGQGFTYEQYF. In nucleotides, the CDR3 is TGTGCCAGCAGTCACGGACAGGGGTTTACCTACGAGCAGTACTTC.